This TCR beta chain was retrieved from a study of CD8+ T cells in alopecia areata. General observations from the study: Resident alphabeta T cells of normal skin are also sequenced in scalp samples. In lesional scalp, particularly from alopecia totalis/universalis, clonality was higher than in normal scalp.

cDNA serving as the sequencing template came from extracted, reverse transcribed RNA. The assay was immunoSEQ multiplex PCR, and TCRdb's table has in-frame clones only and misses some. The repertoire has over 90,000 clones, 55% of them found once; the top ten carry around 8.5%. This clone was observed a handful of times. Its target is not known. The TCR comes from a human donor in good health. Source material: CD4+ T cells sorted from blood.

The CDR3 nucleotides read TGTGCCAGCAGCTTGCAGGGTGGCTACAATGAGCAGTTCTTC. It translates to CASSLQGGYNEQFF. The V call is TRBV5-6, the J call TRBJ2-1; TRBD1 might be the D (5 bases). The germline V gene has CDR1 SGHDT and CDR2 YYEEEE. The CDR3 totals 14 residues. The ends were cut back, 1 base at V and 3 bases at J, with 8 bases in the middle.